These 20 T cell receptor beta chains were all obtained from the same sample, sequenced in a study of vaccination and CD4 T cells after COVID-19. The antigens these receptors bind are not known. Specified treatment: approximately 9-day PBMC culture with coronavirus spike peptide pools or control peptides (ViraFEST assay). Oncomine TCR Beta short-read sequencing was applied to DNA from cultured CD4+ T cells. TCRdb analysed the PCR reads with MiXCR anew, one entry per CDR3 protein. Of tens of thousands of distinct CDR3 sequences in the sample, around 62% are singletons; the top ten hold under 25%. The sequencing here drew on CD4+ T cells from blood, cultured in vitro, taken before SARS-CoV-2 vaccination. These receptors were collected from a human donor who received a COVID-19 vaccine.

The chain has TRBV6-1 and TRBJ1-5; D unresolved. V was trimmed by 4 bases and J by 3 bases, leaving 10 bases between them. CDR3 length equals 14 residues. Germline V gene lookup returns CDR1 MNHNS and CDR2 SASEGT. The CDR3 is CASSVDRPNQPQHF. The CDR3 DNA sequence: TGTGCCAGCAGTGTGGACCGACCCAATCAGCCCCAGCATTTT.

The chain carries TRBV15 and TRBJ2-6; 9 nucleotides align to TRBD1. The germline CDR1 and CDR2 sequences are LNHNV and YYDKDF (reference sequence). After removal of 5 bases from V and 2 bases from J, the junction contained 13 bases not matched to a gene. The CDR3 is made up of 19 amino acids. The CDR3 loop reads CATSPREQGALTGANVLTF. The CDR3 bases are TGTGCCACCAGCCCACGGGAACAGGGGGCGTTAACTGGGGCCAACGTCCTGACTTTC.

The chain combines TRBV20-1 with TRBJ2-1; 13 bases match TRBD2. CDR1 DFQATT and CDR2 SNEGSKA come from the germline V gene (reference sequence). CDR3 length: 14 residues. V dropped 6 bases and J dropped 9; count of bases not matched to a gene: 8. The CDR3: CSAIEGLAGSEQFF. CDR3 sequence (DNA): TGCAGTGCGATCGAGGGACTAGCGGGGAGTGAGCAGTTCTTC.

The chain links TRBV18 to TRBJ2-5, with 7 bases aligning to TRBD1. After removal of 1 base from V and 4 bases from J, the junction contained 6 bases not matched to a gene. The germline V gene has CDR1 KGHSH and CDR2 LQKENI. There are 15 residues in the CDR3. The CDR3 here is CASSPRVGGSETQYF. The CDR3 DNA reads TGTGCCAGCTCACCACGGGTAGGGGGCTCAGAGACCCAGTACTTC.

This clonotype has more than one count but fewer than ten. The chain joins TRBV11-3 to TRBJ1-6; no definite D call. Germline V gene lookup returns CDR1 SGHNT and CDR2 YENEEA. V dropped 8 bases and J dropped 0 bases, with 11 bases sitting between them. The CDR3 runs 15 residues. The CDR3 is CASGLTSSYNSPLHF. As DNA, the CDR3 is TGTGCCAGCGGACTAACGAGCTCCTATAATTCACCCCTCCACTTT.

There are a few counts of this clonotype. In nucleotides, the CDR3 is TGCGCCAGCACTCCAGGGTTGGTCGAGCAGTACTTC. It yields the protein CASTPGLVEQYF. This sequence joins TRBV23-1 and TRBJ2-7, with D maybe TRBD1 (5 bases). TRBV23-1 is treated as an ORF (open reading frame) with a function not yet certain. Trimming cost V 7 bases and J 6 bases, with 13 bases left between them. The CDR3 covers 12 residues.

The chain combines TRBV20-1 with TRBJ2-5; D may be TRBD2 (7 bases). CDR1 is DFQATT, CDR2 SNEGSKA, per germline (reference sequence). With 3 bases removed from V and 1 base from J, the gap between germline ends came to 15 bases. The CDR3 runs 15 residues. The CDR3 DNA follows: TGCAGTGCTAGGTCCCTTGGGGGGGCCCAAGAGACCCAGTACTTC. It codes for CSARSLGGAQETQYF.

The chain combines TRBV7-6 with TRBJ2-1; D might be TRBD2 (6 bases). This CDR3 is 13 amino acids long. The V end was cut by 5 bases, the J end by 8 bases, with 13 bases between. Germline loops: CDR1 SGHVS, CDR2 FNYEAQ. CDR3 sequence (DNA): TGTGCCAGCAGCGTGACTAGTGGCTATGAGCAGTTCTTC. It codes for CASSVTSGYEQFF.

The J gene is TRBJ2-7, the V gene TRBV30; D gene uncertain. Germline V gives CDR1 GTSNPN, CDR2 SVGIG (reference sequence). This CDR3 region has 12 residues. The germline V and J ends were trimmed by 0 bases and 4 bases, with 7 bases remaining between them. DNA for the CDR3: TGTGCCTGGAGTGTTATTAGGTACGAGCAGTACTTC. As protein: CAWSVIRYEQYF.

CDR3 loop: CASSDHPDRATGLRGYTF. The CDR3 DNA sequence: TGTGCCAGCAGTGACCACCCCGACAGGGCAACCGGCTTAAGGGGCTACACCTTC. The J gene is TRBJ1-2, the V gene TRBV6-1; 7 nucleotides match TRBD1. This CDR3 has 18 residues. Germline V gene sequence: CDR1 MNHNS, CDR2 SASEGT. V trimming: 3 bases; J trimming: 8 bases; junction bases outside the gene matches: 21.

This chain connects TRBV2 to TRBJ2-3, with TRBD2 as a possible D gene (5 bases). V was clipped by 4 bases and J by 0 bases, with 8 bases between them. The CDR3 covers 14 residues. Germline V gene sequence: CDR1 SNHLY, CDR2 FYNNEI. The CDR3 spells CASSGTPSTDTQYF. The CDR3 bases are TGTGCCAGCAGTGGGACTCCGAGCACAGATACGCAGTATTTT.

The chain couples TRBV7-2 to TRBJ2-3; TRBD2 is a possible D gene (7 bases). V lost 3 bases and J 0 bases, leaving 10 bases between the germline ends. Germline V gene lookup returns CDR1 SGHTA and CDR2 FQGNSA. The CDR3 is made up of 15 amino acids. The CDR3 nucleotides are TGTGCCAGCAGCTTGGCGGGGGCTAGCACAGATACGCAGTATTTT. Its translation: CASSLAGASTDTQYF.

This clonotype was counted only a few times. The CDR3: CSATMQSPFNQPQHF. CDR3 in DNA: TGCAGTGCTACGATGCAGAGCCCCTTCAATCAGCCCCAGCATTTT. V and J are TRBV20-1 and TRBJ1-5; D is ambiguous. The V end lost 4 bases, the J end lost 3 bases, and 16 bases lay between the germline ends. The CDR3 spans 15 residues. Germline CDR1 DFQATT, CDR2 SNEGSKA (reference sequence).

J is TRBJ2-2 and V is TRBV7-8; the D gene is possibly TRBD1 (5 bases). The CDR3 has 15 amino acids. CDR1 and CDR2 from the germline V gene are SGHVS and FQNEAQ. Between the trimmed V and J ends, which lost 4 bases and 7 bases, there was a span of 16 bases. As DNA, the CDR3 is TGTGCCAGCAGCTCTACGACAGATAGGGGCGGGGAGCTGTTTTTT. This translates into CASSSTTDRGGELFF.

V and J are TRBV5-4 and TRBJ1-2, with D maybe TRBD1 (5 bases). With 2 bases removed from V and 6 bases from J, the gap between germline ends came to 17 bases. The CDR3 covers 15 residues. Germline CDR1 SGHNT, CDR2 YYREEE (reference sequence). The CDR3 reads CASSLPGRISHGYTF. CDR3 nucleotides: TGTGCCAGCAGCTTACCGGGGCGGATAAGTCATGGCTACACCTTC.

This clonotype was detected only a few times. The chain has TRBV20-1 and TRBJ1-3, with TRBD1 identical over 7 bases. The CDR3 totals 17 residues. Trimming removed 0 bases from V and 4 bases from J; junction bases left unmatched: 12. The germline V gene has CDR1 DFQATT and CDR2 SNEGSKA (reference sequence). The CDR3 is CSARDPTGEGVGNTIYF. CDR3 DNA sequence: TGCAGTGCTAGAGATCCTACAGGGGAAGGAGTCGGAAACACCATATATTTT.

This clonotype was counted only a few times. V usage is TRBV6-1 and J usage is TRBJ2-3; perhaps TRBD1 as D (5 bases). Trimming removed 5 bases from V and 9 bases from J, with 6 bases in between. CDR1 and CDR2 from the germline V gene are MNHNS and SASEGT. The CDR3 is made up of 10 amino acids. DNA for the CDR3: TGTGCCAGCAGTAAGGGGACGCAGTATTTT. Its translation: CASSKGTQYF.

This clonotype occurred a few times. The chain recombines TRBV7-2 with TRBJ1-3, with D unclear. This CDR3 has 13 residues. Between the trimmed V and J ends, which lost 2 bases and 4 bases, there was a span of 6 bases. Germline V gene lookup returns CDR1 SGHTA and CDR2 FQGNSA. The CDR3 region is CASSLNRGNTIYF. The DNA for the CDR3 is TGTGCCAGCAGCTTAAATAGGGGAAACACCATATATTTT.

The rearrangement uses TRBV19 and TRBJ1-2; D ambiguous. The CDR3 is 13 amino acids. V was cut by 5 bases and J by 5 bases, with 12 bases left in between. Germline CDR1 is LNHDA and CDR2 is SQIVND (reference sequence). CDR3 sequence reads: CASSGSLTYGYTF. The CDR3 DNA sequence: TGTGCCAGTAGTGGAAGCCTGACTTATGGCTACACCTTC.

This clonotype has a handful of counts. The gene calls are TRBV25-1 and TRBJ1-5; D is undetermined. CDR1 and CDR2 from the germline V gene are MGHDK and SYGVNS. V lost 2 bases to trimming and J lost 3 bases, with 14 bases between them. The CDR3 extends over 16 amino acids. Here the CDR3 reads CASSEPQLILNQPQHF. The CDR3 nucleotides are TGTGCCAGCAGTGAACCACAGCTCATCCTCAATCAGCCCCAGCATTTT.